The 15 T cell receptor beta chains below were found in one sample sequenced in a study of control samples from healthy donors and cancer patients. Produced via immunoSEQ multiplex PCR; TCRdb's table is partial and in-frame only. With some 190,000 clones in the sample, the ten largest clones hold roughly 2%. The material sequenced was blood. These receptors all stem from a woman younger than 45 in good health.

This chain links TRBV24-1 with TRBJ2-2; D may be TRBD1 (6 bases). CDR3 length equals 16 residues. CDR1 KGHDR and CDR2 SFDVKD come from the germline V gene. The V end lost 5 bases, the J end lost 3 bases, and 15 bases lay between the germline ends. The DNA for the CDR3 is TGTGCCACCAGTGGACAACAAGGGGGTCACACCGGGGAGCTGTTTTTT. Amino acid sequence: CATSGQQGGHTGELFF.

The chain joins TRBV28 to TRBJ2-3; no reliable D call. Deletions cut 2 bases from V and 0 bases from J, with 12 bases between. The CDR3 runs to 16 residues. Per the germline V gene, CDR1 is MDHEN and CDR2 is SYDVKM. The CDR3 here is CASSLVGVHSTDTQYF. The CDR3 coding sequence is TGTGCCAGCAGTTTAGTTGGGGTGCACAGCACAGATACGCAGTATTTT.

The CDR3 is CATSDLTYGYTF. CDR3 nucleotide sequence: TGTGCCACCAGTGATTTAACTTACGGCTACACCTTC. V and J are TRBV24-1 and TRBJ1-2; unclear D gene. Trimming took 1 base from V and 8 from J, leaving 7 bases between them. Germline CDR1 KGHDR, CDR2 SFDVKD. The CDR3 totals 12 residues.

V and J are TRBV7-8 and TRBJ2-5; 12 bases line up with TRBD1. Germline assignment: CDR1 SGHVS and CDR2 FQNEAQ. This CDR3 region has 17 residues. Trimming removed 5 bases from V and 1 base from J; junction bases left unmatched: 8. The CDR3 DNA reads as TGTGCCAGCAGCCCGGGACAGGGGGCGCGGTCCCAAGAGACCCAGTACTTC. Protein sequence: CASSPGQGARSQETQYF.

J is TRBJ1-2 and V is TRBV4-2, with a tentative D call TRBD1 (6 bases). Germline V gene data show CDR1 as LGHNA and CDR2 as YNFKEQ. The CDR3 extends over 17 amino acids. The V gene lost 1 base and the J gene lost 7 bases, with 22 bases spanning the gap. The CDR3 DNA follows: TGTGCCAGCAGCCAAGTTTCCCCCCAGGGGAAGGCGTTTGGCTACACCTTC. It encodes CASSQVSPQGKAFGYTF.

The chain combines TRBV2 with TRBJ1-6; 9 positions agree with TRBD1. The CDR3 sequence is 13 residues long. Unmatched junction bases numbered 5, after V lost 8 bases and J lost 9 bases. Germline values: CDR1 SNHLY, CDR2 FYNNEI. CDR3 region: CASRGQGTSPLHF. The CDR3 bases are TGTGCCAGCCGAGGACAGGGGACTTCACCCCTCCACTTT.

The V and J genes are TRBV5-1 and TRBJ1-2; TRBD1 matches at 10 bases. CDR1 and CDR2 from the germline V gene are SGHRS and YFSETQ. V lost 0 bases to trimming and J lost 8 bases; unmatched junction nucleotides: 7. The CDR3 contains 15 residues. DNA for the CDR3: TGCGCCAGCAGCTTGGGTCCCGGGACAGGGGCCGGCTACACCTTC. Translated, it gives CASSLGPGTGAGYTF. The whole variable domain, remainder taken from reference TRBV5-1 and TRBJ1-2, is KAGVTQTPRYLIKTRGQQVTLSCSPISGHRSVSWYQQTPGQGLQFLFEYFSETQRNKGNFPGRFSGRQFSNSRSEMNVSTLELGDSALYLCASSLGPGTGAGYTFGSGTRLTVV.

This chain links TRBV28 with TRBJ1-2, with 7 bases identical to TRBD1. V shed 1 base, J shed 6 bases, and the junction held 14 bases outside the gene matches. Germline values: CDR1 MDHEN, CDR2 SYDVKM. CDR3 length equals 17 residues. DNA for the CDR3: TGTGCCAGCAGTTTATATGGGAAGGGGACAGCCTATAATGGCTACACCTTC. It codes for CASSLYGKGTAYNGYTF.

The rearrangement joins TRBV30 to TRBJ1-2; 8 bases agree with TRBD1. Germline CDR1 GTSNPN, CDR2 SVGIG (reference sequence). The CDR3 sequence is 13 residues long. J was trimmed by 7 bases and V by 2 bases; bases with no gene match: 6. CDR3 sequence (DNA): TGTGCCTGGAGTAGCCAGGGGGCGCGTGGCTACACCTTC. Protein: CAWSSQGARGYTF. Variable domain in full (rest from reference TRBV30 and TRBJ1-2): SQTIHQWPATLVQPVGSPLSLECTVEGTSNPNLYWYRQAAGRGLQLLFYSVGIGQISSEVPQNLSASRPQDRQFILSSKKLLLSDSGFYLCAWSSQGARGYTFGSGTRLTVV.

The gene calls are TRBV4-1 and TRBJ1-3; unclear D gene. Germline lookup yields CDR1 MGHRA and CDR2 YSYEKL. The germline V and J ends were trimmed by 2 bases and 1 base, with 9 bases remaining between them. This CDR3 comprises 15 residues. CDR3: CASSQKTVSGNTIYF. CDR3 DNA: TGCGCCAGCAGCCAAAAAACCGTTTCTGGAAACACCATATATTTT.

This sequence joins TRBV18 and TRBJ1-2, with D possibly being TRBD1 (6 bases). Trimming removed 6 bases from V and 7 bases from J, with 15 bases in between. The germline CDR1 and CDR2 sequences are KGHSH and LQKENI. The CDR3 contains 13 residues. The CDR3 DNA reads TGTGCCAGCTCTGGATTGGGGGCTGGTGGCTACACCTTC. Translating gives CASSGLGAGGYTF.

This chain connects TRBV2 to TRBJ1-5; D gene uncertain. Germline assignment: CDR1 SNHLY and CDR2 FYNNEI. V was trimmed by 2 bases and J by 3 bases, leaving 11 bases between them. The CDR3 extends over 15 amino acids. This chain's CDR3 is CASSENGHNNQPQHF. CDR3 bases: TGTGCCAGCAGTGAAAACGGTCACAACAATCAGCCCCAGCATTTT.

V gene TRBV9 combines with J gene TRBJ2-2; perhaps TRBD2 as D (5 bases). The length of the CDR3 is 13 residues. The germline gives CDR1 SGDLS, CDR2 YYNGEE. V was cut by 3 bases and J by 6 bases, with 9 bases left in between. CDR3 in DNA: TGTGCCAGCAGCGCGGACTTAGCCGGGGAGCTGTTTTTT. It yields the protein CASSADLAGELFF.

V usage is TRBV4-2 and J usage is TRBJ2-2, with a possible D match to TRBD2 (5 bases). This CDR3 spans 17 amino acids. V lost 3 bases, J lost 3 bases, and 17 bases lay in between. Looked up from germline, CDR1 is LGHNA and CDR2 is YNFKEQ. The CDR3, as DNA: TGTGCCAGCAGCCATAAGCCCGGGGTGGGGTACACCGGGGAGCTGTTTTTT. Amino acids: CASSHKPGVGYTGELFF.

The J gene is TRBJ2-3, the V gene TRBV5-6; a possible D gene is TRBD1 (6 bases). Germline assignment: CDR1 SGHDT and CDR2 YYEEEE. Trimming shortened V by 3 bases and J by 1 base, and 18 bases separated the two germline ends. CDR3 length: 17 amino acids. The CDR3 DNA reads TGTGCCAGCAGCTCAAAAAGTACAGGGCTGGGCACAGATACGCAGTATTTT. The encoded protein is CASSSKSTGLGTDTQYF.